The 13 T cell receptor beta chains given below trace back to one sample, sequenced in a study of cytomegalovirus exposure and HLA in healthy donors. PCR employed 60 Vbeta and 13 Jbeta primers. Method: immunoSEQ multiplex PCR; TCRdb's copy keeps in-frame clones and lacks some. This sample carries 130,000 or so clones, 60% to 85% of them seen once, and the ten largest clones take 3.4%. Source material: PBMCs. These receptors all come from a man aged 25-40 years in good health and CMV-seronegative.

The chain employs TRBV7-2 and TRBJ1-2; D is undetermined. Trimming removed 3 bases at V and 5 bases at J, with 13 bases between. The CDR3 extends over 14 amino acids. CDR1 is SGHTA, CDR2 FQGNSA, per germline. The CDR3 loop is CASSLSLRRYGYTF. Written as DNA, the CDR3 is TGTGCCAGCAGCTTGTCCTTGCGGCGATATGGCTACACCTTC. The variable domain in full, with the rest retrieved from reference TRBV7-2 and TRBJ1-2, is GAGVSQSPSNKVTEKGKDVELRCDPISGHTALYWYRQSLGQGLEFLIYFQGNSAPDKSGLPSDRFSAERTGGSVSTLTIQRTQQEDSAVYLCASSLSLRRYGYTFGSGTRLTVV.

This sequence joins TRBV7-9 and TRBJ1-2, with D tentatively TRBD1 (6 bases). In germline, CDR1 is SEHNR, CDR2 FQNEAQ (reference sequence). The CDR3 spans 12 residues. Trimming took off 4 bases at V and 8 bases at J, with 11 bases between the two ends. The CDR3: CASSSAGEGYTF. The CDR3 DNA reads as TGTGCCAGCAGCTCAGCAGGGGAAGGCTACACCTTC. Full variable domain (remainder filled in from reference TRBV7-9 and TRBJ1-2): DTGVSQNPRHKITKRGQNVTFRCDPISEHNRLYWYRQTLGQGPEFLTYFQNEAQLEKSRLLSDRFSAERPKGSFSTLEIQRTEQGDSAMYLCASSSAGEGYTFGSGTRLTVV.

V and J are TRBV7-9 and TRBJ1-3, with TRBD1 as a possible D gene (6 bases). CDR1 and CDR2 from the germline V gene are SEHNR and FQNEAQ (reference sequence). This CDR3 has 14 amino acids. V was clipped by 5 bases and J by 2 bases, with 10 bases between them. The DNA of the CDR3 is TGTGCCAGCAGCGAGGGGGGGCCTGGAAACACCATATATTTT. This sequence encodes CASSEGGPGNTIYF.

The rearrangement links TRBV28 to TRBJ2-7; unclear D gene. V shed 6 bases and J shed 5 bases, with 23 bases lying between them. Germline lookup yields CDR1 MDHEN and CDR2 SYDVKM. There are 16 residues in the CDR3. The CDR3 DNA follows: TGTGCCAGCAGCCCCCGACAACTCGGTCGGATGAACGAGCAGTACTTC. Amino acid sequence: CASSPRQLGRMNEQYF.

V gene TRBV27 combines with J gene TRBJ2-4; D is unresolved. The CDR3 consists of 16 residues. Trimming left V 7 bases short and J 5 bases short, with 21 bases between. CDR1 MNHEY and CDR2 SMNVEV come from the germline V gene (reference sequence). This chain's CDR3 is CASTPSAGHNQNIQYF. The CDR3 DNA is TGTGCCAGCACCCCCTCTGCAGGCCATAATCAAAACATTCAGTACTTC.

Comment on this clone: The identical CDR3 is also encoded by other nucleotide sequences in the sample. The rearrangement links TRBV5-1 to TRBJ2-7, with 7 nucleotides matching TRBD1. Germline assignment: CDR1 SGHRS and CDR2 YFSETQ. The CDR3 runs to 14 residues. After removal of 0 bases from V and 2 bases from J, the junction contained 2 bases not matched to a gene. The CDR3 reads CASSLGQGAYEQYF. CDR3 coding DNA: TGCGCCAGCAGCTTGGGTCAGGGGGCCTACGAGCAGTACTTC.

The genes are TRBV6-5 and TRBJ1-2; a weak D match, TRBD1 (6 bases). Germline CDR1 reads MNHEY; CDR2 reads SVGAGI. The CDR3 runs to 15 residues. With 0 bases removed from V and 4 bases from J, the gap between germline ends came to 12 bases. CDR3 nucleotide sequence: TGTGCCAGCAGTTACTCGAGGGGGGGAGGCTATGGCTACACCTTC. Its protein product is CASSYSRGGGYGYTF.

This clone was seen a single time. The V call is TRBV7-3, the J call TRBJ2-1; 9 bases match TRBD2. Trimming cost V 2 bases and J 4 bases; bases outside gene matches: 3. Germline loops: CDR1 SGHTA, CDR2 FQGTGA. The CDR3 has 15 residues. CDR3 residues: CASSLGSGGYNEQFF. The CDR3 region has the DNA TGTGCCAGCAGCTTAGGAAGCGGGGGGTACAATGAGCAGTTCTTC.

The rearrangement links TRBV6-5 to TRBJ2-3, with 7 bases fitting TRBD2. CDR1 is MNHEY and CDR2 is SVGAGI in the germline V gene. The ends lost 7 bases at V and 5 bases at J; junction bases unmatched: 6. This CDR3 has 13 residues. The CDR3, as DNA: TGTGCCAGCAAGGCGGGAGACCTAGATACGCAGTATTTT. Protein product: CASKAGDLDTQYF.

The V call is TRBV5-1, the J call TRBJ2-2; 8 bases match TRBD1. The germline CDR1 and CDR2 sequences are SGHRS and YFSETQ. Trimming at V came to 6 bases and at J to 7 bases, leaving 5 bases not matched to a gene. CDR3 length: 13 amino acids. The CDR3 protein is CASTRQGNGELFF. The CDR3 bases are TGCGCCAGCACCCGACAGGGGAACGGGGAGCTGTTTTTT. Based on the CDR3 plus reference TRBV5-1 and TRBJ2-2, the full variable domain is KAGVTQTPRYLIKTRGQQVTLSCSPISGHRSVSWYQQTPGQGLQFLFEYFSETQRNKGNFPGRFSGRQFSNSRSEMNVSTLELGDSALYLCASTRQGNGELFFGEGSRLTVL.

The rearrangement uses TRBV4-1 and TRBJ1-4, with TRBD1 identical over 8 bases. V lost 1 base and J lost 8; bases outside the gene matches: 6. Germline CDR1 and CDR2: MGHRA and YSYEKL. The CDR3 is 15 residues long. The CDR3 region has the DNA TGCGCCAGCAGCCAAGGTGACAGGGGAAGGGAAAAACTGTTTTTT. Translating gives CASSQGDRGREKLFF.

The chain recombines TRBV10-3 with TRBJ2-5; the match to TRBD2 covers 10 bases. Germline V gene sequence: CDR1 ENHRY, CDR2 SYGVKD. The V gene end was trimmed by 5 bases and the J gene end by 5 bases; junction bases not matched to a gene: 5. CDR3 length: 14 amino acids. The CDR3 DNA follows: TGTGCCATCAGTCTGGCTAGCGGGAGTGAGACCCAGTACTTC. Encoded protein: CAISLASGSETQYF.

The CDR3 here is CASRTELPYEQYF. CDR3 bases: TGTGCCAGCAGGACAGAGTTACCCTACGAGCAGTACTTC. The chain is built from TRBV7-8 and TRBJ2-7, with TRBD1 as a possible D gene (5 bases). Germline V gene sequence: CDR1 SGHVS, CDR2 FQNEAQ. This CDR3 has 13 residues. V lost 6 bases, J lost 2 bases, and 11 bases lay in between.